The 27 T cell receptor beta chains presented below share a single source sample, sequenced in a study of cytomegalovirus exposure and HLA in healthy donors. This table comes from immunoSEQ multiplex PCR, and its TCRdb copy is limited to in-frame clones, with some not included. The profile shows 35,000 to 50,000 clones, 93% of them singletons. Sequencing was carried out using PBMCs. These receptors came from a woman aged 18-29 years in good health and CMV-seronegative.

The chain carries TRBV5-4 and TRBJ1-2; 7 bases agree with TRBD1. CDR3 length: 14 residues. CDR1 is SGHNT, CDR2 YYREEE, per germline (reference sequence). Losses at the gene ends were 1 base for V and 7 bases for J; bases not matched to a gene: 7. The CDR3 DNA is TGTGCCAGCAGCTTGCCACAGGGGTTCCCTGGCTACACCTTC. Protein product: CASSLPQGFPGYTF.

This clone was counted only a few times. The rearrangement uses TRBV6-5 and TRBJ1-4, with D perhaps matching TRBD1 (6 bases). The CDR3 sequence is 16 residues long. Germline-derived CDR1 and CDR2 are MNHEY and SVGAGI. The V gene lost 0 bases and the J gene lost 8 bases, with 16 bases spanning the gap. In nucleotides, the CDR3 is TGTGCCAGCAGTTACTCGAGAGCACAGGGCAACGAAAAACTGTTTTTT. Translation: CASSYSRAQGNEKLFF.

The chain joins TRBV7-8 to TRBJ2-1, with D maybe TRBD2 (7 bases). The CDR3 is 13 residues long. Germline V CDR1 and CDR2: SGHVS, FQNEAQ. V was shortened by 5 bases and J by 9 bases, with 14 bases between the two germline ends. CDR3 protein: CASSPGGRSEQFF. Here the CDR3 DNA reads TGTGCCAGCAGCCCGGGGGGCAGATCTGAGCAGTTCTTC. Based on the CDR3 plus reference TRBV7-8 and TRBJ2-1, the full variable domain is GAGVSQSPRYKVAKRGQDVALRCDPISGHVSLFWYQQALGQGPEFLTYFQNEAQLDKSGLPSDRFFAERPEGSVSTLKIQRTQQEDSAVYLCASSPGGRSEQFFGPGTRLTVL.

J is TRBJ2-3 and V is TRBV6-1; D possibly corresponds to TRBD2 (7 bases). Germline CDR1 MNHNS, CDR2 SASEGT. CDR3 length: 17 amino acids. Trimming removed 3 bases from V and 2 bases from J, with 18 bases in between. The CDR3 nucleotides are TGTGCCAGCAGTGATTTAGTGGGGGGGGGACACACAGATACGCAGTATTTT. It encodes CASSDLVGGGHTDTQYF.

CDR3 nucleotides: TGCGCCAGCAGCCACGGGACAGTGAACACTGAAGCTTTCTTT. Amino acids: CASSHGTVNTEAFF. The V and J genes are TRBV4-1 and TRBJ1-1, with 7 bases lining up with TRBD1. Germline V gene sequence: CDR1 MGHRA, CDR2 YSYEKL. This CDR3 has 14 residues. V dropped 3 bases and J dropped 0; count of bases not matched to a gene: 1.

The rearrangement joins TRBV25-1 to TRBJ2-2, with D perhaps matching TRBD1 (6 bases). The CDR3 length is 14 residues. The ends were cut back, 3 bases at V and 5 bases at J, with 10 bases in the middle. The germline CDR1 and CDR2 sequences are MGHDK and SYGVNS. CDR3 residues: CASSDRGETGELFF. The CDR3 coding sequence is TGTGCCAGCAGTGACAGGGGTGAGACCGGGGAGCTGTTTTTT.

The rearrangement joins TRBV7-9 to TRBJ1-2; no reliable D call. V gave up 2 bases and J gave up 0 bases, with 13 bases separating them. The CDR3 has 16 residues. Per the germline V gene, CDR1 is SEHNR and CDR2 is FQNEAQ (reference sequence). CDR3 in amino acids: CASSLPAAVANYGYTF. The CDR3 DNA sequence: TGTGCCAGCAGCTTACCGGCGGCAGTAGCTAACTATGGCTACACCTTC.

The chain links TRBV2 to TRBJ2-5; a possible D gene is TRBD1 (6 bases). The V gene lost 8 bases and the J gene lost 2 bases, with 18 bases spanning the gap. This CDR3 region has 15 residues. From germline, CDR1 is SNHLY and CDR2 FYNNEI. CDR3 sequence (DNA): TGTGCCAGCTATCCCTACAGGGTAGGGCAAGAGACCCAGTACTTC. Protein sequence: CASYPYRVGQETQYF.

The chain carries TRBV7-2 and TRBJ2-2, with 7 bases matching TRBD2. The germline V gene encodes CDR1 SGHTA and CDR2 FQGNSA. J lost 2 bases, V lost 6 bases, and 9 bases had no gene match. The CDR3 has 16 residues. The CDR3 DNA reads as TGTGCCAGCAGTCCAAGAGCGGGACTAAACACCGGGGAGCTGTTTTTT. It codes for CASSPRAGLNTGELFF.

The rearrangement links TRBV9 to TRBJ1-5; 8 bases agree with TRBD1. V lost 3 bases, J lost 0 bases, and 2 bases stayed unmatched. Germline V gene lookup returns CDR1 SGDLS and CDR2 YYNGEE. The CDR3 covers 15 residues. CDR3 coding DNA: TGTGCCAGCAGCGCGGGACAGGCTAGCAATCAGCCCCAGCATTTT. This sequence encodes CASSAGQASNQPQHF.

The V call is TRBV10-3, the J call TRBJ1-1; 9 nucleotides agree with TRBD1. Germline V lookup: CDR1 ENHRY, CDR2 SYGVKD. Losses at the gene ends were 6 bases for V and 4 bases for J; bases not matched to a gene: 9. The CDR3 totals 15 residues. CDR3 loop: CAISRDRERGTEAFF. CDR3 coding DNA: TGTGCCATCAGCCGGGACAGGGAGAGAGGCACTGAAGCTTTCTTT.

The chain joins TRBV28 to TRBJ1-1; the D gene is possibly TRBD1 (5 bases). Germline V gives CDR1 MDHEN, CDR2 SYDVKM. The CDR3 is 15 amino acids. The ends were cut back, 5 bases at V and 2 bases at J, with 15 bases in the middle. The DNA for the CDR3 is TGTGCCAGCAGTAACAACGGCAGGGTAAACACTGAAGCTTTCTTT. Amino acid sequence: CASSNNGRVNTEAFF.

The rearrangement links TRBV6-6 to TRBJ1-4; 7 bases map to TRBD1. Germline V gene sequence: CDR1 MNHNY, CDR2 SVGAGI (reference sequence). The CDR3 runs 15 residues. V gave up 2 bases and J gave up 3 bases; unmatched junction bases: 3. The CDR3 region is CASSYHRGPNEKLFF. The CDR3 DNA sequence: TGTGCCAGCAGTTACCACAGGGGCCCTAATGAAAAACTGTTTTTT.

The V and J genes are TRBV19 and TRBJ2-4, with 9 bases aligning to TRBD1. The length of the CDR3 is 21 residues. Germline V gene sequence: CDR1 LNHDA, CDR2 SQIVND (reference sequence). Unmatched junction bases numbered 22, after V lost 6 bases and J lost 1 base. This CDR3 reads CASSYRSGTGISPGAKNIQYF. The DNA for the CDR3 is TGTGCCAGTAGCTATCGATCCGGGACAGGGATATCACCGGGGGCCAAAAACATTCAGTACTTC.

V gene TRBV7-3 combines with J gene TRBJ2-5, with D possibly being TRBD1 (6 bases). V was clipped by 0 bases and J by 5 bases, with 19 bases between them. The CDR3 has 17 amino acids. Germline CDR1 reads SGHTA; CDR2 reads FQGTGA. CDR3 sequence (DNA): TGTGCCAGCAGCTTAACACTTGGGGGCGCGTACGAGGAGACCCAGTACTTC. It codes for CASSLTLGGAYEETQYF.

The chain has TRBV28 and TRBJ2-1; the match to TRBD2 covers 10 bases. The germline CDR1 and CDR2 sequences are MDHEN and SYDVKM. The CDR3 covers 14 residues. The V segment lost 2 bases and the J segment 8 bases; nucleotides outside the gene matches: 3. The CDR3 loop reads CASSLLAGDDEQFF. CDR3 sequence (DNA): TGTGCCAGCAGTTTACTAGCGGGAGACGATGAGCAGTTCTTC.

The chain uses TRBV14 and TRBJ2-7; D uncertain. Between the trimmed V and J ends, which lost 2 bases and 3 bases, there was a span of 2 bases. CDR3 length: 11 residues. Germline lookup yields CDR1 SGHDN and CDR2 FVKESK. The CDR3 DNA is TGTGCCAGCAGCCAATACTACGAGCAGTACTTC. Protein sequence: CASSQYYEQYF.

The chain employs TRBV5-1 and TRBJ2-1; TRBD2 matches 10 bases. The V segment lost 4 bases and the J segment 0 bases; nucleotides outside the gene matches: 4. In germline, CDR1 is SGHRS, CDR2 YFSETQ. The CDR3 runs to 16 residues. The CDR3 reads CASSNGLADSYNEQFF. As DNA, the CDR3 is TGCGCCAGCAGCAACGGACTAGCGGACTCCTACAATGAGCAGTTCTTC.

This chain connects TRBV25-1 to TRBJ2-1, with 8 bases that match TRBD1. The CDR3 length is 16 residues. Germline loops: CDR1 MGHDK, CDR2 SYGVNS. The junction had 13 bases not matched to a gene; V was cut back by 8 bases and J by 4 bases. The CDR3 nucleotides are TGTGCCAGCCGCGGGGACGTGAGACAGGGGTACAATGAGCAGTTCTTC. Protein product: CASRGDVRQGYNEQFF. Full variable domain (rest looked up from reference TRBV25-1 and TRBJ2-1): EADIYQTPRYLVIGTGKKITLECSQTMGHDKMYWYQQDPGMELHLIHYSYGVNSTEKGDLSSESTVSRIRTEHFPLTLESARPSHTSQYLCASRGDVRQGYNEQFFGPGTRLTVL.

The CDR3 DNA reads TGTGCCAGCAGTTTAGTAAGAACCGCGTACGAGCAGTACTTC. This codes for CASSLVRTAYEQYF. The chain has TRBV27 and TRBJ2-7; D gene uncertain. The CDR3 loop spans 14 amino acids. Trimming left V 2 bases short and J 4 bases short, with 12 bases between. CDR1 is MNHEY, CDR2 SMNVEV, per germline (reference sequence).

The chain links TRBV15 to TRBJ2-7, with 8 bases identical to TRBD2. V lost 1 base, J lost 3 bases, and 5 bases stayed unmatched. The length of the CDR3 is 15 residues. The germline V gene has CDR1 LNHNV and CDR2 YYDKDF (reference sequence). The CDR3 region has the DNA TGTGCCACCAGCAGAGGACGGGAGGGCCTCTACGAGCAGTACTTC. Amino acids: CATSRGREGLYEQYF.

This clone was picked up one time. This rearrangement joins TRBV4-1 to TRBJ1-1; D is perhaps TRBD1 (5 bases). V was trimmed by 0 bases and J by 9 bases, leaving 11 bases between them. There are 13 residues in the CDR3. Germline CDR1 and CDR2: MGHRA and YSYEKL. CDR3 coding DNA: TGCGCCAGCAGCCAAGATCGGAGGGACCAAGCTTTCTTT. This translates into CASSQDRRDQAFF.

The chain recombines TRBV28 with TRBJ2-2; 8 nucleotides align to TRBD2. V lost 2 bases to trimming and J lost 7 bases; unmatched junction nucleotides: 9. The CDR3 runs 16 residues. The germline V gene encodes CDR1 MDHEN and CDR2 SYDVKM. CDR3 loop: CASSLELAGFIGELFF. The CDR3 coding sequence is TGTGCCAGCAGTTTAGAGCTAGCGGGTTTTATCGGGGAGCTGTTTTTT.

The V and J genes are TRBV6-6 and TRBJ2-7; TRBD1 might be the D (5 bases). CDR1 MNHNY and CDR2 SVGAGI come from the germline V gene (reference sequence). The CDR3 extends over 14 amino acids. Deletions cut 2 bases from V and 7 bases from J, with 15 bases between. DNA for the CDR3: TGTGCCAGCAGTTACACGGCAACAGGCTTGGAGCAGTACTTC. Protein sequence: CASSYTATGLEQYF.

This clone is a singleton in its sample. The V call is TRBV9, the J call TRBJ2-5; 10 bases align to TRBD1. CDR1 SGDLS and CDR2 YYNGEE come from the germline V gene. V shed 4 bases and J 2 bases; nucleotides not matched to a gene: 8. The CDR3 is made up of 16 amino acids. The CDR3 coding sequence is TGTGCCAGCAGCCCCCGACAGGGGGCAGGTCAAGAGACCCAGTACTTC. It is translated as CASSPRQGAGQETQYF.

This sequence joins TRBV11-1 and TRBJ2-1, with D perhaps TRBD2 (6 bases). The V end lost 6 bases, the J end lost 2 bases, and 11 bases lay between the germline ends. The CDR3 is 14 amino acids. Per the germline V gene, CDR1 is SGHAT and CDR2 is FQDESV (reference sequence). The CDR3 DNA follows: TGTGCCAGCAGTCCGGAGGGGCCCTACAATGAGCAGTTCTTC. Translation gives CASSPEGPYNEQFF.

V and J are TRBV28 and TRBJ2-5; 9 bases are a match to TRBD1. CDR1 and CDR2 (germline): MDHEN, SYDVKM. The CDR3 extends over 13 amino acids. With V trimmed by 6 bases and J by 4 bases, 3 bases remained unmatched. CDR3 DNA sequence: TGTGCCAGCAGGACAGGGGGGAGAGAGACCCAGTACTTC. Translation gives CASRTGGRETQYF.